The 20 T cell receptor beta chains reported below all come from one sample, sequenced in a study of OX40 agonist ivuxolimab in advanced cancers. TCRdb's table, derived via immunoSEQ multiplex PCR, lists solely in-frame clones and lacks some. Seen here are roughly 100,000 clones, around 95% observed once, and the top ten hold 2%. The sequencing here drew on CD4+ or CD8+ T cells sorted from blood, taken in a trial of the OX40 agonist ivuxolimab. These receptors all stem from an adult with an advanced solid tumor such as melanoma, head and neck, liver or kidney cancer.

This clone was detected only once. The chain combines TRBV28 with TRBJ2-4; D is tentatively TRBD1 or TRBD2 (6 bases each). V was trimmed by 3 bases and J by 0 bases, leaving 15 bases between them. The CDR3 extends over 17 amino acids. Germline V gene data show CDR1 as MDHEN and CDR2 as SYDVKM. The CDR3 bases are TGTGCCAGCAGTTTCCTATCTGGGGGGCGAGCCAAAAACATTCAGTACTTC. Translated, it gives CASSFLSGGRAKNIQYF.

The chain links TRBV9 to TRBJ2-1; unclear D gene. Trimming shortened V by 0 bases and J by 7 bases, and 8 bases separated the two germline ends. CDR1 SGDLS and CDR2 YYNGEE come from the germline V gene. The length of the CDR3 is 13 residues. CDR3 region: CASSVEARNEQFF. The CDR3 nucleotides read TGTGCCAGCAGCGTAGAGGCTAGAAATGAGCAGTTCTTC.

The CDR3 here is CASSLGGGQPQHF. The CDR3, as DNA: TGTGCCAGCAGCTTAGGGGGGGGTCAGCCCCAGCATTTT. The V gene is TRBV7-9, the J gene TRBJ1-5, with D possibly TRBD1 on 5 matching bases. The length of the CDR3 is 13 residues. The ends were cut back, 1 base at V and 6 bases at J, with 7 bases in the middle. Germline V gene data show CDR1 as SEHNR and CDR2 as FQNEAQ (reference sequence). Using reference TRBV7-9 and TRBJ1-5 for the parts outside the CDR3, the full variable domain is DTGVSQNPRHKITKRGQNVTFRCDPISEHNRLYWYRQTLGQGPEFLTYFQNEAQLEKSRLLSDRFSAERPKGSFSTLEIQRTEQGDSAMYLCASSLGGGQPQHFGDGTRLSIL.

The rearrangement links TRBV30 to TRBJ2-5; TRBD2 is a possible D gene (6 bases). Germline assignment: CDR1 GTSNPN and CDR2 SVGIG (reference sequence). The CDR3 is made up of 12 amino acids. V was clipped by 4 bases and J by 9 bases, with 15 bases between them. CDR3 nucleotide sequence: TGTGCCTGGAATCTAGTCCGGGAGCCCCAGTACTTC. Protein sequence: CAWNLVREPQYF.

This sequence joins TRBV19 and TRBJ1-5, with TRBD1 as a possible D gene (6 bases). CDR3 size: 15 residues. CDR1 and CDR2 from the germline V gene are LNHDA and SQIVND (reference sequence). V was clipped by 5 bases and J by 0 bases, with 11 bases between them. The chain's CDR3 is CASSPHRDSNQPQHF. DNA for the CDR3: TGTGCCAGTAGTCCCCACAGGGATAGCAATCAGCCCCAGCATTTT.

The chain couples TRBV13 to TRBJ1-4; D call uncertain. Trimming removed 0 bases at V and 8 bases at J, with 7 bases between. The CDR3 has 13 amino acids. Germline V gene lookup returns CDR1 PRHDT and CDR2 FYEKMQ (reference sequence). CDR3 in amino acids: CASSLGVEEKLFF. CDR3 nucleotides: TGTGCCAGCAGCTTAGGTGTGGAGGAAAAACTGTTTTTT.

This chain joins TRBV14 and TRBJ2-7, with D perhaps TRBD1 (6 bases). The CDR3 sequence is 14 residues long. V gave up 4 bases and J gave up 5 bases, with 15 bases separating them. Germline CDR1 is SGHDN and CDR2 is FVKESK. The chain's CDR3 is CASSLTGAPNEQYF. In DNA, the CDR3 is TGTGCCAGCAGCCTGACAGGTGCCCCTAACGAGCAGTACTTC.

Here the CDR3 reads CASSPSTHSYEQYF. The CDR3 DNA follows: TGTGCCAGCAGTCCTTCTACCCACTCCTACGAGCAGTACTTC. J is TRBJ2-7 and V is TRBV6-6; unclear D gene. V was clipped by 5 bases and J by 0 bases, with 11 bases between them. Looked up from germline, CDR1 is MNHNY and CDR2 is SVGAGI (reference sequence). The CDR3 covers 14 residues.

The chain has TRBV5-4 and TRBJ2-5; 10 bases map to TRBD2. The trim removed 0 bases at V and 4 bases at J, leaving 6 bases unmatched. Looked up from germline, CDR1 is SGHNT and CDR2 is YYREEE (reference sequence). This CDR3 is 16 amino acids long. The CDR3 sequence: CASSLVGSGRRETQYF. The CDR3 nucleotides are TGTGCCAGCAGCTTGGTTGGTAGCGGGAGGAGAGAGACCCAGTACTTC. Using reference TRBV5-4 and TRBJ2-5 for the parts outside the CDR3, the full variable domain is ETGVTQSPTHLIKTRGQQVTLRCSSQSGHNTVSWYQQALGQGPQFIFQYYREEENGRGNFPPRFSGLQFPNYSSELNVNALELDDSALYLCASSLVGSGRRETQYFGPGTRLLVL.

The CDR3 is CASSLEQGRSDNEQFF. The DNA for the CDR3 is TGTGCCAGCAGCTTGGAACAGGGCCGATCGGACAATGAGCAGTTCTTC. The V call is TRBV7-9, the J call TRBJ2-1, with D maybe TRBD1 (6 bases). The CDR3 has 16 amino acids. Germline values: CDR1 SEHNR, CDR2 FQNEAQ (reference sequence). Between the trimmed V and J ends, which lost 3 bases and 5 bases, there was a span of 17 bases.

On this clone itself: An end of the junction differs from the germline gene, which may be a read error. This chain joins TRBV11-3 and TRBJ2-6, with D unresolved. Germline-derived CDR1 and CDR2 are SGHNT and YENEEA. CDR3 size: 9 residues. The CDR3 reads CASKIDQFW. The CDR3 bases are TGTGCCAGCAAAATTGACCAATTTTGG.

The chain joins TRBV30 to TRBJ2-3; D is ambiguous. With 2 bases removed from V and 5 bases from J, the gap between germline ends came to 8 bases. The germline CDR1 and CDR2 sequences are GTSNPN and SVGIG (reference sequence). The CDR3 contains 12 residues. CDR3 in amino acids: CAWSPSRDTQYF. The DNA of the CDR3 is TGTGCCTGGAGTCCAAGCCGAGATACGCAGTATTTT.

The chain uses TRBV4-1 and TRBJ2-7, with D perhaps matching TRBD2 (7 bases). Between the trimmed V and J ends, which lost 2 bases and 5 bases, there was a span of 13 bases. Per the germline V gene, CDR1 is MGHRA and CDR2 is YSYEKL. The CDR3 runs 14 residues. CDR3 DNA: TGCGCCAGCAGCCAACCCAGGGAGGGGGACGAGCAGTACTTC. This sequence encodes CASSQPREGDEQYF.

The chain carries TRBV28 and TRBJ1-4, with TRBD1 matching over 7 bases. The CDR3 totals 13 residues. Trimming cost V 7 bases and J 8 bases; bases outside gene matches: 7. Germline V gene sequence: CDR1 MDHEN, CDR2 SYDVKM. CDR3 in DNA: TGTGCCAGCACTTCCGCAGGGGGGGAAAAACTGTTTTTT. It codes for CASTSAGGEKLFF.

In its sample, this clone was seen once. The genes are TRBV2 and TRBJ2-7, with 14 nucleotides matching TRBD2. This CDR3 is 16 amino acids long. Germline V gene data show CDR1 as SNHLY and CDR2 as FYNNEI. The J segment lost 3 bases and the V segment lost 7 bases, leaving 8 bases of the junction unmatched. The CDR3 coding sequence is TGTGCCAGCATTCCGGGACTAGCGGGAGTTGTCTACGAGCAGTACTTC. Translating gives CASIPGLAGVVYEQYF.

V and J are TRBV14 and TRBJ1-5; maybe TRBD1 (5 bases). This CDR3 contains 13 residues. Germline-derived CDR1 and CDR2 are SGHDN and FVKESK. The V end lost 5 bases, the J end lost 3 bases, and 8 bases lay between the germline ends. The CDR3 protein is CASSFGANQPQHF. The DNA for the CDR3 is TGTGCCAGCAGCTTCGGGGCCAATCAGCCCCAGCATTTT.

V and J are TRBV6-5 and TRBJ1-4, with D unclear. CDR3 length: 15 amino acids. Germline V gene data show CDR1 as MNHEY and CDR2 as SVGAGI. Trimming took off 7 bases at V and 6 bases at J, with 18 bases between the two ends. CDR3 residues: CASTPSGRVDEKLFF. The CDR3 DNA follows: TGTGCCAGCACGCCATCGGGCCGGGTAGATGAAAAACTGTTTTTT.

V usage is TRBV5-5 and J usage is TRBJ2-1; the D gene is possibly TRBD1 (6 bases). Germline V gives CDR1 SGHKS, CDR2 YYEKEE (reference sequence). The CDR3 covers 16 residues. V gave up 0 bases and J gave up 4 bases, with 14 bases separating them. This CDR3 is CASSLALGGKYNEQFF. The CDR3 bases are TGTGCCAGCAGCTTGGCGTTAGGGGGAAAGTACAATGAGCAGTTCTTC. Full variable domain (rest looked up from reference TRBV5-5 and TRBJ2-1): DAGVTQSPTHLIKTRGQQVTLRCSPISGHKSVSWYQQVLGQGPQFIFQYYEKEERGRGNFPDRFSARQFPNYSSELNVNALLLGDSALYLCASSLALGGKYNEQFFGPGTRLTVL.

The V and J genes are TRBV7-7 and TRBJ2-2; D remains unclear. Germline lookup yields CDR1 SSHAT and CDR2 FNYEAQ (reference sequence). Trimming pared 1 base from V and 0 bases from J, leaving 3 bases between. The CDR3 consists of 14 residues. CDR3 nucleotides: TGTGCCAGCAGCTTAGGGTCGAACACCGGGGAGCTGTTTTTT. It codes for CASSLGSNTGELFF.

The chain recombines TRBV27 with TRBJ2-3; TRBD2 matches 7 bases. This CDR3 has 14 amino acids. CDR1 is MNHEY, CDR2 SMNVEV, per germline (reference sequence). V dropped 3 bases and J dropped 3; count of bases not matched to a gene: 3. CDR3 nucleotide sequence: TGTGCCAGCAGTTTCGGGCGGGGGACAGATACGCAGTATTTT. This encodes CASSFGRGTDTQYF.